These 2 T cell receptor beta chains were sequenced from one sample in a study of T cell changes during pregnancy in multiple sclerosis. Measured with immunoSEQ multiplex PCR; TCRdb has only the in-frame clones, and not every one. The sample consists of 20,000 to 25,000 clones, approximately 84% of them appearing once. Sequencing used CD8+ T cells from peripheral blood mononuclear cells, obtained after pregnancy. These receptors were taken from a female donor with multiple sclerosis, enrolled in a pregnancy study.

The chain has TRBV15 and TRBJ2-2, with a possible D match to TRBD2 (5 bases). This CDR3 has 16 amino acids. The germline gives CDR1 LNHNV, CDR2 YYDKDF (reference sequence). V shed 1 base and J shed 4 bases, with 13 bases lying between them. The CDR3 sequence: CATSRVWGVTTGELFF. The CDR3 bases are TGTGCCACCAGCAGAGTCTGGGGAGTAACCACCGGGGAGCTGTTTTTT.

The genes are TRBV6-6 and TRBJ2-2; 7 bases map to TRBD2. Germline V gene lookup returns CDR1 MNHNY and CDR2 SVGAGI (reference sequence). The V and J ends lost 6 bases and 5 bases, in that order; junction bases with no gene match: 9. The CDR3 spans 15 residues. Here the CDR3 reads CASSLLGGGTGELFF. CDR3 sequence (DNA): TGTGCCAGCAGCCTGTTGGGGGGGGGAACCGGGGAGCTGTTTTTT.